The T cell receptor (beta chain) under discussion was sequenced for a study of blood T cell repertoires in COVID-19. Study background: T cells, B-cell-depleted T cells, or PBMCs provided the cDNA or gDNA that served as material.

The V segment lost 4 bases and the J segment 7 bases; nucleotides outside the gene matches: 3. The CDR3 has 13 residues. The method was immunoSEQ multiplex PCR; TCRdb's version includes in-frame clones alone and lacks a portion of them. The sample lists hundreds of thousands of clones; roughly nine tenths were seen once. Sequenced: peripheral blood. The chain carries TRBV12-3 or TRBV12-4 and TRBJ1-4; 7 nucleotides agree with TRBD1. The TCR originated in a man aged 60 to 69 with COVID-19, enrolled during active disease. This CDR3 is CASSWGQSEKLFF. For the CDR3, the DNA is TGTGCCAGCAGTTGGGGACAGAGTGAAAAACTGTTTTTT.